The clone carrying this T cell receptor (beta chain) was detected only a few times. The V end lost 4 bases, the J end lost 0 bases, and 11 bases lay between the germline ends. This CDR3 comprises 15 residues. CDR1 is SNHLY, CDR2 FYNNEI, per germline. The data originate from a study of blood T cell repertoires in COVID-19. Study context: Samples representing acute and convalescent COVID-19 were sourced from the United States, Italy and Spain. In each case, the material was cDNA or gDNA derived from T cells, B-cell-depleted T cells, or PBMCs.

How the authors handled the data: Amplification of reference gene primers was used by the study to estimate nucleated cell counts. Profiling relied on immunoSEQ multiplex PCR, and the TCRdb table lists in-frame clones only, not all of them. Clone size and the V and J calls come from that table; the DNA yielded D and trimming. The sample includes more than 95,000 clones, about 84% of them seen just once. The receptor comes from a human donor in a cohort sampled during active COVID-19. Sequenced: peripheral blood. The chain is built from TRBV2 and TRBJ2-3; D remains unclear. The CDR3 region is CASSVNSQSTDTQYF. CDR3 DNA sequence: TGTGCCAGCAGTGTAAATAGTCAAAGCACAGATACGCAGTATTTT.